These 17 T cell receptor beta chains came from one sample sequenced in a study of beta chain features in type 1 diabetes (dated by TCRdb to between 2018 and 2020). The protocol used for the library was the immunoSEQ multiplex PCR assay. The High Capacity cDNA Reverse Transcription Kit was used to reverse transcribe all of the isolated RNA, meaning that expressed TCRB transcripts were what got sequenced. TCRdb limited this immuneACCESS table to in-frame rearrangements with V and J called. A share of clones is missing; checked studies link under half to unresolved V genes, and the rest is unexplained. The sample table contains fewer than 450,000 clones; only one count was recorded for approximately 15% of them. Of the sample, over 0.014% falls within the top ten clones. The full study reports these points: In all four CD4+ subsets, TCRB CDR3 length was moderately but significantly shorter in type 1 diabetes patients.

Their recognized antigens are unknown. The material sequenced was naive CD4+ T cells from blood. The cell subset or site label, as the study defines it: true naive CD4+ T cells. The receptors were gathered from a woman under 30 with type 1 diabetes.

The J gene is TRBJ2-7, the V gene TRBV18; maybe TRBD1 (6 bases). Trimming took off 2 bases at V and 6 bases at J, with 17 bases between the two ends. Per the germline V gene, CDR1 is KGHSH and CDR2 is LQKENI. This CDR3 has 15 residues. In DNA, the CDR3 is TGTGCCAGCTCACCAGATCTGAACAGGGCGGGCGAGCAGTACTTC. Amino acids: CASSPDLNRAGEQYF.

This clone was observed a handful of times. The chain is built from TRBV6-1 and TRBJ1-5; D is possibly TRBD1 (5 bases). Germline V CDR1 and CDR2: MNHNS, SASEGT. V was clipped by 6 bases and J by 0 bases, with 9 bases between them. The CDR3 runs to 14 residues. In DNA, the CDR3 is TGTGCCAGCAGATCTGGACATAGCAATCAGCCCCAGCATTTT. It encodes CASRSGHSNQPQHF.

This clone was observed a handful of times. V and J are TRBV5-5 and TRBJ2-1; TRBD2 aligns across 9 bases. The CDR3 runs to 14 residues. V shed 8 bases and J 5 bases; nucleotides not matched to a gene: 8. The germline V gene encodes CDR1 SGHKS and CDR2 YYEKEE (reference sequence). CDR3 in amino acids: CASLIAGANNEQFF. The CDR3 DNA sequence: TGTGCCAGTTTGATAGCGGGAGCCAACAATGAGCAGTTCTTC.

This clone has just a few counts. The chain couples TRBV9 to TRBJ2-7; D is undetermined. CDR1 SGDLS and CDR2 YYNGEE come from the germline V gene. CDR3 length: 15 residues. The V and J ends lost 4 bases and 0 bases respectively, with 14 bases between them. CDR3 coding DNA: TGTGCCAGCAGCCCCGACTTACTGAGCTCCTACGAGCAGTACTTC. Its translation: CASSPDLLSSYEQYF. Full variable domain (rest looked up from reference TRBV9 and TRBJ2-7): DSGVTQTPKHLITATGQRVTLRCSPRSGDLSVYWYQQSLDQGLQFLIQYYNGEERAKGNILERFSAQQFPDLHSELNLSSLELGDSALYFCASSPDLLSSYEQYFGPGTRLTVT.

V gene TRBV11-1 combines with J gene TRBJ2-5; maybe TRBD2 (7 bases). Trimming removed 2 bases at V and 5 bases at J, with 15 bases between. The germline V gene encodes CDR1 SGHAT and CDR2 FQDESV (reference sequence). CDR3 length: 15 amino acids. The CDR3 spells CASSLRGAYTETQYF. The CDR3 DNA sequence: TGTGCCAGCAGCTTACGGGGGGCCTATACGGAGACCCAGTACTTC.

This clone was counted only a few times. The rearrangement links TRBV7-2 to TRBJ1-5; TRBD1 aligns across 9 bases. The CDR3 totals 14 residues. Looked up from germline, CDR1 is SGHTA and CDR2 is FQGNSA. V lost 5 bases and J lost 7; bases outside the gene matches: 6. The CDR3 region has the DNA TGTGCCAGCAGCCTGAGGACAGGGGAGCAGCCCCAGCATTTT. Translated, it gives CASSLRTGEQPQHF.

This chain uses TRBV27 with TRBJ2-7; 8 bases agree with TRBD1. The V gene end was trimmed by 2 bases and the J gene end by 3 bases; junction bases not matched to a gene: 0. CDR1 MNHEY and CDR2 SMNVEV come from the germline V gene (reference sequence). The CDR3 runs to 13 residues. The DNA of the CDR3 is TGTGCCAGCAGTTTAGGGACAGGCTACGAGCAGTACTTC. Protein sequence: CASSLGTGYEQYF.

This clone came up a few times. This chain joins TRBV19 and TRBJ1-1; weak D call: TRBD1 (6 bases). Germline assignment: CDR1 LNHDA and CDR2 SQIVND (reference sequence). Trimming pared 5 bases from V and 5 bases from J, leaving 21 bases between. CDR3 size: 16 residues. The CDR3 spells CASSPQLTGLGTEAFF. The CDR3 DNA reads TGTGCCAGTAGTCCTCAACTCACAGGGCTGGGGACTGAAGCTTTCTTT.

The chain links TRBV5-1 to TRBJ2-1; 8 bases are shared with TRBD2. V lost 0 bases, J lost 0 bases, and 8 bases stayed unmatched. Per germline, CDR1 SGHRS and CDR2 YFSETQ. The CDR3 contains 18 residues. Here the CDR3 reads CASSLAQRETHSYNEQFF. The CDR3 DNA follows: TGCGCCAGCAGCTTGGCCCAGCGGGAGACTCACTCCTACAATGAGCAGTTCTTC.

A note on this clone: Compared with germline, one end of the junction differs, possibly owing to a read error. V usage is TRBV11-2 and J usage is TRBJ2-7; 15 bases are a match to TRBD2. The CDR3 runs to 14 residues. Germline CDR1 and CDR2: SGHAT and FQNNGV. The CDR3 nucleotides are TGTGCCAGCAGGGGGACGGGACTAGCGGGAGGAGGGGACTTC. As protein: CASRGTGLAGGGDF.

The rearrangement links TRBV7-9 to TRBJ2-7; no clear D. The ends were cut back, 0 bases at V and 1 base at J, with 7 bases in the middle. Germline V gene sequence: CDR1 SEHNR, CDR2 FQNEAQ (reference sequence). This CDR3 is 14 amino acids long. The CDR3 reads CASSLAGKSYEQYF. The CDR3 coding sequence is TGTGCCAGCAGCTTAGCGGGCAAGTCCTACGAGCAGTACTTC.

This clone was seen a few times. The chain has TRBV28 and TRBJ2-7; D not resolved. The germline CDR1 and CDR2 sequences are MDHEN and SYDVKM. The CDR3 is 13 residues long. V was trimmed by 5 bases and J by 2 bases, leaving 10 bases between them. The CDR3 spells CASSRQATYEQYV. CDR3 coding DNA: TGTGCCAGCAGTCGTCAGGCCACCTACGAGCAGTACGTC.

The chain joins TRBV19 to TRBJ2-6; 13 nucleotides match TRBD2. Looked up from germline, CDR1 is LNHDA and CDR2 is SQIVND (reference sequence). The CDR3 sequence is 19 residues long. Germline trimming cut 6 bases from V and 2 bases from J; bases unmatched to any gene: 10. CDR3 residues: CASSSPGLAGIAGANVLTF. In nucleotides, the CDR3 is TGTGCCAGTAGCAGCCCGGGACTAGCGGGAATAGCTGGGGCCAACGTCCTGACTTTC.

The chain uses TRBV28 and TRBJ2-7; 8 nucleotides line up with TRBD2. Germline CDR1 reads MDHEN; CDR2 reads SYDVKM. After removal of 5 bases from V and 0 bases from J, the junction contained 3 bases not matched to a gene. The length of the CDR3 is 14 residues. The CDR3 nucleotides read TGTGCCAGCAGTAGGGGGACTAGCTCCTACGAGCAGTACGTC. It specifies CASSRGTSSYEQYV.

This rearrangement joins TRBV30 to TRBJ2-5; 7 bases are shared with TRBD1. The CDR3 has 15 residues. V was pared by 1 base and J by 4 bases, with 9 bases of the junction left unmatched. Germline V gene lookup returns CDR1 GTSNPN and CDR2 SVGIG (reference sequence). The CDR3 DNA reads TGTGCCTGGAGTGCTTGGGCAGGGGGAGCAGAGACCCAGTACTTC. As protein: CAWSAWAGGAETQYF.

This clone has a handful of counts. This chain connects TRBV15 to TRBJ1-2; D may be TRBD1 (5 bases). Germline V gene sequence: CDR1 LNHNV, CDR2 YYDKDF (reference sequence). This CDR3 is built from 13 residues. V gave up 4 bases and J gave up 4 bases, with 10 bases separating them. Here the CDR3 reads CATSKGAIYGYTF. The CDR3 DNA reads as TGTGCCACCAGCAAAGGGGCTATCTATGGCTACACCTTC.

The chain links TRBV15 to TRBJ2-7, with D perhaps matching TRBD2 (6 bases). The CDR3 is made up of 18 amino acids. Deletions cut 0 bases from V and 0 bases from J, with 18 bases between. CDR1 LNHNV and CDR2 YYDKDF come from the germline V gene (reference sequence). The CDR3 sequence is CATSRDRGAGKSSYEQYF. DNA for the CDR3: TGTGCCACCAGCAGAGACCGCGGGGCGGGTAAGAGCTCCTACGAGCAGTACTTC.